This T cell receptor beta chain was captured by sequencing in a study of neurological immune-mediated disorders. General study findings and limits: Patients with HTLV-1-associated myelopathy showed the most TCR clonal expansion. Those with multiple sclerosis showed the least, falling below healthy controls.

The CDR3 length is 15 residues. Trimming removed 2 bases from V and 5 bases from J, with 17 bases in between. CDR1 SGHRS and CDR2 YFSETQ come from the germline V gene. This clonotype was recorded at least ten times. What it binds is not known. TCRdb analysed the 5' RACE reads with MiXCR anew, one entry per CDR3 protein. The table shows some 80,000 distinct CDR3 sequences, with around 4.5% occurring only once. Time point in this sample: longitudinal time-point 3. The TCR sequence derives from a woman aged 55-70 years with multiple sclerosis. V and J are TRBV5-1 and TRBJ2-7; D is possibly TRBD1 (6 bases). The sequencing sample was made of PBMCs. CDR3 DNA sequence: TGCGCCAGCAGCTTTCGGACAGTGAAAAGTGACGAGCAGTACTTC. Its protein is CASSFRTVKSDEQYF.